This T cell receptor beta chain was identified during a study of blood T cell repertoires in COVID-19 (dated by TCRdb to 2020 to 2021). Concerning the study at large: The collaborator samples originated in the United States, Italy and Spain and spanned the acute and convalescent phases of COVID-19. The material from the prospective study consisted of cDNA or gDNA derived from T cells, B-cell-depleted T cells, or PBMCs. The dataset comprised deeply sampled blood TCRbeta repertoires from subjects exposed to, actively infected with, or recovered from COVID-19. The repertoires were made available in a free public database intended to serve as a resource for research on the immune response to SARS-CoV-2. Samples were obtained from the ongoing ImmuneRACE study (first 160 participants) and from some 1,200 subjects provided by 6 global collaborators. Nearly every sample came with metadata listing a de-identified subject ID, COVID-19 status, age in years and sex. Where HLA class I and class II types were available, the types were taken from metadata supplied by the sample provider, not from assay-based typing. Here is what the overall study found, with its caveats: How much clinical and demographic metadata was included differed by source and by participant, and the metadata was provided uncurated.

TCRbeta CDR3 regions were amplified from genomic DNA by means of the immunoSEQ Assay, a bias-controlled multiplex PCR. From the authors' description of their analysis: The number of nucleated cells in each sample was estimated by amplification of reference gene primers within the assay. Sequence reads were collapsed and filtered to measure the absolute abundance of every unique TCRbeta CDR3 rearrangement. For each sample, productive Simpson clonality was calculated by taking the square root of Simpson's diversity index across productive rearrangements. TCRdb holds this immuneACCESS table with in-frame rearrangements only. Some clones are missing; in checked studies, unresolved V genes explain under half, and the rest has no known cause. That table furnishes V, J and clone size, whereas the DNA furnished D and trimming. Here the sample has almost 400,000 clones; around nine tenths occur a single time. 0.95% to 1% of the sample rests with the top ten.

The germline V and J ends show losses of 4 bases and 7 bases respectively, and no gene match explains 13 bases of the junction. Based on the germline V gene, the CDR1 and CDR2 sequences are KGHDR and SFDVKD. Counted from cysteine to phenylalanine, this CDR3 has 16 amino acids. Only the CDR3 region is kept as DNA, spanning 48 bases read in frame from base 1. Participants in the prospective study were enrolled through a virtual design, were aged roughly 18 to 100 years, and lived in approximately 25 United States geographic areas. In the prospective study, participants were assigned to cohorts based on the clinical history participants reported in a screening survey and a study questionnaire. Mobile phlebotomists in the prospective study collected whole blood, serum and a nasopharyngeal or oropharyngeal swab from every participant. Additional blood draws and questionnaires over an approximately two-month period could optionally be provided by prospective study participants. Before DNA extraction, prospective study blood samples were shipped either frozen or at room temperature.

As regards this clone: Which antigen it targets is not known. No base qualities exist here, and no much larger clone lies one base off it.

Sequencing was done on a sample of PBMCs or T cells enriched from blood (not recorded which). The receptor chain draws on TRBV24-1 and TRBJ2-7, and 9 bases in between align with TRBD2. This receptor was taken from a woman in her thirties with acute COVID-19. The DNA reads as follows: TGTGCCACCAGTGACTCTACAAGCGGGGGGACGAGGGAGCAGTACTTC. Its translation is CATSDSTSGGTREQYF.